What follows are 28 T cell receptor beta chains derived from one specimen sequenced in a study of circulating and synovial CD4+ cells in juvenile arthritis (dated by TCRdb to between 2013 and 2015). Libraries were made using the immunoSEQ multiplex PCR assay. Not all clones reach the TCRdb copy of this immuneACCESS table, which keeps in-frame sequences only. Checked studies attribute under half of the gap to unresolved V genes and leave the rest unexplained. A total of about 34,000 clones appear in this sample, nearly 97% of them only once. Jointly, the top ten make up roughly 0.2% of the sample. The source material was CD4+ T cells from blood. These receptors came from a human donor with juvenile idiopathic arthritis.

Details on this clone: Germline is not matched at one junction end, which may reflect a read error. The chain has TRBV7-7 and TRBJ2-1, with a possible D match to TRBD1 (6 bases). Per germline, CDR1 SSHAT and CDR2 FNYEAQ (reference sequence). The CDR3 spans 14 residues. CDR3 in amino acids: CASSPALGGNEQFF. The CDR3 coding sequence is TGTGCTAGCAGCCCCGCGCTAGGGGGTAATGAGCAGTTCTTC.

The chain combines TRBV10-1 with TRBJ2-5; 10 bases are shared with TRBD1. The CDR3 has 15 amino acids. Germline V gives CDR1 WNHNN, CDR2 SYGVQD (reference sequence). V shed 6 bases and J 2 bases; nucleotides not matched to a gene: 6. DNA for the CDR3: TGCGCCAGCAGCTACGGGACAGGGGATCAAGAGACCCAGTACTTC. It translates to CASSYGTGDQETQYF.

In this sample, this clone turned up once. The V call is TRBV7-8, the J call TRBJ1-4, with TRBD1 matching over 8 bases. This CDR3 comprises 15 residues. Trimming took 5 bases from V and 7 from J; bases not matched to a gene: 9. The germline gives CDR1 SGHVS, CDR2 FQNEAQ. The CDR3 sequence is CASSPRQGRTEKLFF. The CDR3 nucleotides read TGTGCCAGCAGCCCGAGACAGGGGAGGACTGAAAAACTGTTTTTT. Supplemented by reference TRBV7-8 and TRBJ1-4, the full variable domain reads GAGVSQSPRYKVAKRGQDVALRCDPISGHVSLFWYQQALGQGPEFLTYFQNEAQLDKSGLPSDRFFAERPEGSVSTLKIQRTQQEDSAVYLCASSPRQGRTEKLFFGSGTQLSVL.

This chain joins TRBV6-1 and TRBJ1-1, with a possible D match to TRBD1 (5 bases). This CDR3 is built from 14 residues. Trimming cost V 6 bases and J 5 bases, with 16 bases left between them. Germline loops: CDR1 MNHNS, CDR2 SASEGT. In DNA, the CDR3 is TGTGCCAGCAGGTGGGGCTCCTCGGAGACTGAAGCTTTCTTT. Protein sequence: CASRWGSSETEAFF.

This clone appeared a single time. J is TRBJ2-2 and V is TRBV18; the D gene is possibly TRBD2 (6 bases). The germline V and J ends were trimmed by 2 bases and 3 bases, with 10 bases remaining between them. The CDR3 extends over 15 amino acids. The V gene's germline CDR1 is KGHSH and CDR2 LQKENI. The CDR3 bases are TGTGCCAGCTCACCATTGGGAGGAGACACCGGGGAGCTGTTTTTT. It codes for CASSPLGGDTGELFF.

The chain couples TRBV28 to TRBJ1-5; TRBD1 might be the D (5 bases). The CDR3 loop spans 12 amino acids. Germline-derived CDR1 and CDR2 are MDHEN and SYDVKM. V was shortened by 6 bases and J by 15 bases, with 18 bases between the two germline ends. In DNA, the CDR3 is TGTGCCAGCAGCCCGGTGTCGGGGGGTCGGCATTTT. Translating gives CASSPVSGGRHF. The whole variable domain, remainder taken from reference TRBV28 and TRBJ1-5, is DVKVTQSSRYLVKRTGEKVFLECVQDMDHENMFWYRQDPGLGLRLIYFSYDVKMKEKGDIPEGYSVSREKKERFSLILESASTNQTSMYLCASSPVSGGRHFGDGTRLSIL.

This clone showed up just a few times. The J gene is TRBJ1-3, the V gene TRBV19; 7 bases agree with TRBD1. V shed 6 bases, J shed 0 bases, and the junction held 5 bases outside the gene matches. Germline CDR1 is LNHDA and CDR2 is SQIVND (reference sequence). The CDR3 is 15 residues long. DNA for the CDR3: TGTGCCAGTAGCAAGGGACAGCCCTCTGGAAACACCATATATTTT. It specifies CASSKGQPSGNTIYF.

The J gene is TRBJ1-2, the V gene TRBV5-3, with 7 bases matching TRBD1. TRBV5-3 is an ORF, with its function uncertain. The CDR3 runs 16 residues. V shed 2 bases, J shed 0 bases, and the junction held 7 bases outside the gene matches. CDR3 sequence (DNA): TGTGCCAGAAGCTTCCTATTGACAGGGTCTAACTATGGCTACACCTTC. Its translation is CARSFLLTGSNYGYTF.

The rearrangement links TRBV11-3 to TRBJ2-5; D not resolved. Trimming left V 0 bases short and J 1 base short, with 9 bases between. The CDR3 totals 15 residues. Germline CDR1 SGHNT, CDR2 YENEEA. CDR3: CASSLEGRPQETQYF. The CDR3 DNA is TGTGCCAGCAGCTTAGAGGGCAGGCCCCAAGAGACCCAGTACTTC.

The chain links TRBV7-6 to TRBJ2-7; TRBD2 matches 9 bases. The germline CDR1 and CDR2 sequences are SGHVS and FNYEAQ. The V segment lost 1 base and the J segment 5 bases; nucleotides outside the gene matches: 6. The CDR3 spans 15 residues. Here the CDR3 reads CASSLGSGSGNEQYF. DNA for the CDR3: TGTGCCAGCAGCTTAGGTAGCGGGAGCGGGAACGAGCAGTACTTC. The full variable domain, rest sourced from reference TRBV7-6 and TRBJ2-7, is GAGVSQSPRYKVTKRGQDVALRCDPISGHVSLYWYRQALGQGPEFLTYFNYEAQQDKSGLPNDRFSAERPEGSISTLTIQRTEQRDSAMYRCASSLGSGSGNEQYFGPGTRLTVT.

This chain joins TRBV27 and TRBJ2-1, with 7 nucleotides matching TRBD2. The trim removed 2 bases at V and 2 bases at J, leaving 6 bases unmatched. The CDR3 is 16 residues long. CDR1 and CDR2 (germline): MNHEY, SMNVEV (reference sequence). The CDR3 reads CASSLRGGSTYNEQFF. CDR3 sequence (DNA): TGTGCCAGCAGTTTAAGGGGAGGGAGTACCTACAATGAGCAGTTCTTC.

The V and J genes are TRBV2 and TRBJ1-1, with 9 bases lining up with TRBD1. With 5 bases clipped from V and 5 bases from J, the junction kept 6 bases outside the gene matches. Germline CDR1 and CDR2: SNHLY and FYNNEI. The CDR3 is 14 amino acids. The CDR3 DNA reads TGTGCCAGCAGTCTGACAGGGGGGGTTACTGAAGCTTTCTTT. It codes for CASSLTGGVTEAFF.

The DNA of the CDR3 is TGTGCCAGCAGCTTGGGGGGCAGGGGTACCGATGGCTACACCTTC. This translates into CASSLGGRGTDGYTF. The chain employs TRBV5-8 and TRBJ1-2, with D possibly being TRBD1 (6 bases). The ends were cut back, 0 bases at V and 6 bases at J, with 15 bases in the middle. There are 15 residues in the CDR3. CDR1 is SGHTS and CDR2 is YDEGEE in the germline V gene.

This chain links TRBV4-2 with TRBJ1-5, with 8 bases aligning to TRBD1. The CDR3 length is 17 residues. The V gene end was trimmed by 0 bases and the J gene end by 3 bases; junction bases not matched to a gene: 7. The germline V gene has CDR1 LGHNA and CDR2 YNFKEQ. CDR3 amino acids: CASSQDLTQGANQPQHF. In nucleotides, the CDR3 is TGTGCCAGCAGCCAAGATCTAACCCAGGGGGCCAATCAGCCCCAGCATTTT.

The chain recombines TRBV27 with TRBJ2-7, with TRBD2 matching over 12 bases. J lost 3 bases, V lost 5 bases, and 20 bases had no gene match. CDR1 and CDR2 (germline): MNHEY, SMNVEV (reference sequence). This CDR3 region has 20 residues. The CDR3 DNA reads as TGTGCCAGCAGTCCCGGACAGGGAAAACTAGCGGGAGGCCTCCTCTACGAGCAGTACTTC. Translating it yields CASSPGQGKLAGGLLYEQYF.

The chain recombines TRBV9 with TRBJ1-5; D gene uncertain. V lost 3 bases and J 7 bases, leaving 17 bases between the germline ends. Germline V gene data show CDR1 as SGDLS and CDR2 as YYNGEE. The CDR3 extends over 15 amino acids. CDR3 nucleotides: TGTGCCAGCAGCGCCGGCGAGGGAGGTTTACAGCCCCAGCATTTT. This codes for CASSAGEGGLQPQHF.

The rearrangement links TRBV5-1 to TRBJ1-1; no firm D call. The CDR3 length is 14 residues. Trimming left V 4 bases short and J 1 base short, with 11 bases between. The germline V gene encodes CDR1 SGHRS and CDR2 YFSETQ. CDR3 residues: CASSPRSGNTEAFF. CDR3 in DNA: TGCGCCAGCAGCCCGAGGTCGGGGAACACTGAAGCTTTCTTT.

This clone was detected only once. This chain uses TRBV11-2 with TRBJ2-2; 8 nucleotides agree with TRBD2. The J segment lost 0 bases and the V segment lost 3 bases, leaving 0 bases of the junction unmatched. CDR1 and CDR2 (germline): SGHAT, FQNNGV. This CDR3 spans 15 amino acids. CDR3 DNA: TGTGCCAGCAGCTTGGGACTAGCGAACACCGGGGAGCTGTTTTTT. Amino acids: CASSLGLANTGELFF.

The rearrangement uses TRBV4-3 and TRBJ1-5; D unresolved. CDR1 LGHNA and CDR2 YSLEER come from the germline V gene. V was cut by 0 bases and J by 9 bases, with 21 bases left in between. CDR3 length: 17 residues. In nucleotides, the CDR3 is TGCGCCAGCAGCCAAGATTGGAGTAGCTCGCCAATAACGCCCCAGCATTTT. Its translation is CASSQDWSSSPITPQHF.

This clone was seen only a few times. The rearrangement uses TRBV4-1 and TRBJ2-7; 12 bases are a match to TRBD2. The junction had 5 bases not matched to a gene; V was cut back by 1 base and J by 4 bases. Per the germline V gene, CDR1 is MGHRA and CDR2 is YSYEKL. This CDR3 comprises 16 residues. The CDR3 sequence is CASSQGPGLAGYEQYF. In nucleotides, the CDR3 is TGCGCCAGCAGCCAAGGGCCCGGACTAGCGGGATACGAGCAGTACTTC.

The V call is TRBV28, the J call TRBJ2-5; the match to TRBD2 covers 16 bases. The CDR3 totals 22 residues. Per the germline V gene, CDR1 is MDHEN and CDR2 is SYDVKM. Losses at the gene ends were 1 base for V and 2 bases for J; bases not matched to a gene: 16. The CDR3 here is CASSLFGSGTSGRAFRQETQYF. The CDR3 DNA reads TGTGCCAGCAGTTTATTCGGCTCCGGGACTAGCGGGAGGGCCTTTCGGCAAGAGACCCAGTACTTC.

The V gene is TRBV21-1, the J gene TRBJ1-2; the listed D gene, TRBD1, was not tested against the DNA. TRBV21-1 is a documented pseudogene. The CDR3 loop spans 16 amino acids. The CDR3: CASTKFMGQGGYGYTF. The CDR3 DNA reads as TGTGCCAGCACCAAATTCATGGGACAGGGGGGATATGGCTACACCTTC.

This clone occurred once. V is TRBV4-1 and J is TRBJ2-2; 13 bases line up with TRBD2. The V gene end was trimmed by 0 bases and the J gene end by 7 bases; junction bases not matched to a gene: 2. The length of the CDR3 is 16 residues. The germline V gene has CDR1 MGHRA and CDR2 YSYEKL. The CDR3 DNA follows: TGCGCCAGCAGCCAAGAGACTAGCGGGAGGTACGGGGAGCTGTTTTTT. Amino acids: CASSQETSGRYGELFF.

As regards this clone: Germline is not matched at one junction end, which may reflect a read error. Other DNA sequences in this specimen translate into the identical CDR3. This chain links TRBV10-3 with TRBJ2-3, with TRBD2 identical over 7 bases. Per germline, CDR1 ENHRY and CDR2 SYGVKD. The CDR3 spans 13 residues. In DNA, the CDR3 is TGCGCCAGCGGGACTACCAGCACAGATACGCAGTATTTT. Translating it yields CASGTTSTDTQYF.

This chain connects TRBV4-3 to TRBJ2-7; 7 positions agree with TRBD2. This CDR3 has 15 residues. Losses at the gene ends were 1 base for V and 2 bases for J; bases not matched to a gene: 5. Germline V gene sequence: CDR1 LGHNA, CDR2 YSLEER. CDR3 sequence (DNA): TGCGCCAGCAGCCAAGGGGCGGGGGTGACCTACGAGCAGTACTTC. It yields the protein CASSQGAGVTYEQYF.

CDR3 nucleotides: TGTGCCAGCATAGGGGGGGAGATTGGAAACACCATATATTTT. Protein product: CASIGGEIGNTIYF. The genes are TRBV28 and TRBJ1-3; D possibly corresponds to TRBD1 (6 bases). V was trimmed by 7 bases and J by 3 bases, leaving 13 bases between them. Germline CDR1 and CDR2: MDHEN and SYDVKM. The CDR3 extends over 14 amino acids.

The chain combines TRBV11-1 with TRBJ2-3; no clear D. The CDR3 extends over 14 amino acids. With 0 bases removed from V and 2 bases from J, the gap between germline ends came to 6 bases. From germline, CDR1 is SGHAT and CDR2 FQDESV (reference sequence). The CDR3 reads CASSLAAATDTQYF. The CDR3 bases are TGTGCCAGCAGCTTAGCGGCTGCCACAGATACGCAGTATTTT.

The gene calls are TRBV9 and TRBJ2-3; 8 positions match TRBD2. The trim removed 0 bases at V and 4 bases at J, leaving 7 bases unmatched. This CDR3 is 16 amino acids long. CDR1 is SGDLS and CDR2 is YYNGEE in the germline V gene. The DNA for the CDR3 is TGTGCCAGCAGCGTAGAGGGCGGGGGGTCCCCAGATACGCAGTATTTT. This encodes CASSVEGGGSPDTQYF.